Listed below are T cell receptor beta chains from one sample, sequenced in a study of tumor-infiltrating lymphocytes in oesophageal squamous cell carcinoma. TCRdb re-called the PCR reads through MiXCR, storing one row per CDR3 protein. The table records approximately 12,000 distinct CDR3 sequences, under 70% of them present only once. Source material: esophageal tumor tissue. The source is a female donor with esophageal squamous cell carcinoma. Each CDR3 is given with its conserved first and last residue. D genes are given only for firm matches. Part of the rows lack a size; the others show once, few, many or a class for expanded clones.

d_call	v_call	j_call	clone_size	cdr3_aa	cdr3_nt
NA	TRBV6-1	TRBJ1-6	many	CASSYRRASSYNSPLHF	TGTGCCAGCAGTTACCGCAGGGCGAGCTCCTATAATTCACCCCTCCACTTC
NA	TRBV12-3/TRBV12-4	TRBJ2-5	NA	CASKSLGEETQYF	TGTGCCAGCAAATCCCTCGGGGAAGAGACCCAGTACTTC
NA	TRBV7-8	TRBJ2-1	few	CASSLGYVGNEQFF	TGTGCCAGCAGCTTAGGCTACGTGGGGAATGAGCAGTTCTTC
NA	TRBV11-2	TRBJ1-1	many	CASSLDHQSTEAFF	TGTGCCAGCAGCTTAGATCACCAGAGCACTGAAGCTTTCTTT
TRBD2	TRBV19	TRBJ2-1	many	CASTATSGPSSYNEQFF	TGTGCCAGTACGGCGACTAGCGGTCCCAGCTCCTACAATGAGCAGTTCTTC
NA	TRBV7-3	TRBJ2-3	many	CASSLESGVGHATDTQYF	TGTGCCAGCAGCTTAGAGTCGGGAGTGGGGCACGCCACAGATACGCAGTATTTT
NA	TRBV28	TRBJ2-5	NA	CASSAMGGSLETQYF	TGTGCCAGCAGTGCTATGGGGGGATCTTTGGAGACCCAGTACTTC
NA	TRBV6-1	TRBJ2-4	NA	CASSEGTAPLAKNIQYF	TGTGCCAGCAGTGAAGGGACAGCTCCCCTAGCCAAAAACATTCAGTACTTC
NA	TRBV4-1	TRBJ2-7	NA	CASSQGAHYEQYF	TGCGCCAGCAGCCAAGGGGCTCACTACGAGCAGTACTTC
TRBD2	TRBV12-3/TRBV12-4	TRBJ2-7	many	CASSSQRGATYNEQYF	TGTGCCAGCAGTTCACAGCGGGGGGCGACCTACAATGAGCAGTACTTC
TRBD2	TRBV7-2	TRBJ2-1	NA	CASSLAWLAGQETQFF	TGTGCCAGCAGCTTAGCGTGGCTAGCGGGTCAAGAGACCCAGTTCTTC
NA	TRBV6-8	TRBJ2-7	NA	CASSPDRKAYEQYF	TGTGCCAGCAGTCCCGACAGGAAGGCCTACGAGCAGTACTTC